These T cell receptor beta chains were read from a single sample in a study of T-cell reconstitution after alpha-beta-depleted transplantation in children. MiXCR was run by TCRdb on the PCR reads, yielding one entry per CDR3 protein. The data hold 150,000 to 200,000 distinct CDR3 sequences, with more than 6.5% observed a single time. The sequencing used PBMCs from the stem cell graft donor, collected from the stem cell graft. These receptors originate from a human donor who donated a stem cell graft to a child with Wiskott-Aldrich syndrome. Both conserved end residues are part of each CDR3. Each record gives: clone size, D gene, J gene, V gene, CDR3 DNA, CDR3 protein. A D gene is named only where the DNA matches it firmly. Only some rows state a clone size, as once, few, many or a class for expanded clones.

>many|TRBD1|TRBJ1-5|TRBV12-3/TRBV12-4
TGTGCCAGCAGTACTCGGACAGGGAGCCAGCCCCAGCATTTT
CASSTRTGSQPQHF
>.|.|TRBJ1-1|TRBV4-1
TGCGCCAGCAGCCGTACCGGGAGCCAAAGGACTGAAGCTTTCTTT
CASSRTGSQRTEAFF
>many|.|TRBJ2-3|TRBV5-1
TGCGCCAGCAGCTTGGCAGAGACTAGCACAGATACGCAGTATTTT
CASSLAETSTDTQYF
>many|TRBD2|TRBJ2-3|TRBV7-9
TGTGCCAGCAGCTTAGCGGGAGGGCCGACTGGCACAGATACGCAGTATTTT
CASSLAGGPTGTDTQYF
>many|.|TRBJ1-3|TRBV29-1
TGCAGCGTTGAACGACAATCTGGAAACACCATATATTTT
CSVERQSGNTIYF
>many|.|TRBJ2-5|TRBV29-1
TGCAGCGTTGAAAAAGGGGAAGAGACCCAGTACTTC
CSVEKGEETQYF
>many|TRBD2|TRBJ2-1|TRBV5-1
TGCGCCAGCAGCTTGGAAGCGGGGGCCTTCAATGAGCAGTTCTTC
CASSLEAGAFNEQFF
>.|TRBD2|TRBJ2-1|TRBV20-1
TGCAGTGCGGATTCTGTGACTAGCGGGAGGTATGAGCAGTTCTTC
CSADSVTSGRYEQFF
>many|.|TRBJ1-1|TRBV18
TGTGCCAGCTCACCTGAAGATGGATGGGGCACTGAAGCTTTCTTT
CASSPEDGWGTEAFF
>many|.|TRBJ2-1|TRBV20-1
TGCAGTGCTAGACAGCTTGAGCGGGAGCAGTTCTTC
CSARQLEREQFF
>many|.|TRBJ1-2|TRBV5-1
TGCGCCAGCAGCTTCTCGCCAATCAGGGGAAATAACTATGGCTACACCTTC
CASSFSPIRGNNYGYTF
>many|.|TRBJ2-2|TRBV2
TGTGCCAGCAGAAACACAGGGCTTCCCGGGGAGCTGTTTTTT
CASRNTGLPGELFF
>many|.|TRBJ1-1|TRBV4-3
TGCGCCAGCAGCCAAGGTCCGGGGCTCGAAGCTTTCTTT
CASSQGPGLEAFF
>many|.|TRBJ1-1|TRBV20-1
TGCAGTGCTAGACGACAGACGAACACTGAAGCTTTCTTT
CSARRQTNTEAFF
>.|TRBD2|TRBJ2-5|TRBV24-1
TGTGCCACCAGTGAATCCCCACCGGGGAGGGCCGAGGGGACCCAGTACTTC
CATSESPPGRAEGTQYF
>many|TRBD1|TRBJ2-6|TRBV6-1
TGTGCCAGCAGGTCGGGACAGGGCGGCTCTGGGGCCAACGTCCTGACTTTC
CASRSGQGGSGANVLTF
>.|.|TRBJ2-7|TRBV25-1
TGTGCCAGCAGTGAATTCATCGAGCAGTACTTC
CASSEFIEQYF
>many|.|TRBJ2-7|TRBV27
TGTGCCAGCAGTAGACGTACAGGGACCTACGAGCAGTACTTC
CASSRRTGTYEQYF
>many|.|TRBJ2-2|TRBV24-1
TGTGCCACCAGAGAGGAGACGAACACCGGGGAGCTGTTTTTT
CATREETNTGELFF
>many|.|TRBJ2-7|TRBV2
TGTGCCAGCCAGGGGCGGGGGAACTACGAGCAGTACTTC
CASQGRGNYEQYF
>many|.|TRBJ2-7|TRBV7-7
TGTGCCAGCAGCCGAGGACATTCCTACGAGCAGTACTTC
CASSRGHSYEQYF
>many|.|TRBJ2-7|TRBV5-1
TGCGCCAGCAGCTTAATGCGGGACTCCTACGAGCAGTACTTC
CASSLMRDSYEQYF
>few|TRBD2|TRBJ2-1|TRBV3-1
TGTGCCAGCAGCCCCGGACTAGGCCGGGAGAATGAGCAGTTCTTC
CASSPGLGRENEQFF
>many|TRBD2|TRBJ2-7|TRBV5-1
TGCGCCAGCAGCTTGTCTGTAGCGGGAGGGCCGAGGGAGCAGTACTTC
CASSLSVAGGPREQYF
>many|.|TRBJ1-2|TRBV5-1
TGCGCCAGCAGCATCGGGACGGCCTATGGCTACACCTTC
CASSIGTAYGYTF
>many|TRBD2|TRBJ2-3|TRBV20-1
TGCAGTGCTTTACTAGCGGGAGGGGGTACAGATACGCAGTATTTT
CSALLAGGGTDTQYF
>many|TRBD1|TRBJ1-1|TRBV13
TGTGCCAGCAGCGTGGGACAGCCGAACACTGAAGCTTTCTTT
CASSVGQPNTEAFF
>many|TRBD2|TRBJ2-5|TRBV7-9
TGTGCCAGCGCTCAGGGACTATCGTACCAAGAGACCCAGTACTTC
CASAQGLSYQETQYF
>many|TRBD1|TRBJ1-4|TRBV20-1
TGCAGTGCTGACCCTGGACAGGGGCAAACCTCCCACCTCACCTTT
CSADPGQGQTSHLTF
>few|.|TRBJ1-1|TRBV19
TGTGCCAGTAGTATAGACAGGGGACGGAACACTGAAGCTTTCTTT
CASSIDRGRNTEAFF
>many|.|TRBJ2-3|TRBV2
TGTGCCAGCAGGGAGAGGTCCAGGGGACTTACAGATACGCAGTATTTT
CASRERSRGLTDTQYF
>many|TRBD1|TRBJ2-7|TRBV29-1
TGCAGCACCAAACAGACAGGGGGGTACGAGCAGTACTTC
CSTKQTGGYEQYF
>many|.|TRBJ2-2|TRBV7-9
TGTGCCAGCAGCTTAACCTCGTGGGGGTCCAACACCGGGGAGCTGTTTTTT
CASSLTSWGSNTGELFF
>.|.|TRBJ2-5|TRBV2
TGTGCCAGCAGTCGGTACGGGGTACAAGAGACCCAGTACTTC
CASSRYGVQETQYF
>many|.|TRBJ2-2|TRBV20-1
TGCAGTGCAAAAGGAGGTCCCGGGGAGCTGTTTTTT
CSAKGGPGELFF
>many|.|TRBJ2-3|TRBV4-3
TGCGCCAGCAGCCAAGCGGAACAGGGAATGGAAACGCAGTATTTT
CASSQAEQGMETQYF
>many|.|TRBJ2-7|TRBV20-1
TGCAGTGCGCAAGCCGGGACGAACTCCTACGAGCAGTACTTC
CSAQAGTNSYEQYF
>many|.|TRBJ1-6|TRBV20-1
TGCAGTGCTAGAGGGGGGGGACTCGGAAATTCACCCCTCCACTTT
CSARGGGLGNSPLHF
>many|TRBD1|TRBJ1-5|TRBV6-1
TGTGCCAGCAGTGGACGACAGGGGTGGAATCAGCCCCAGCATTTT
CASSGRQGWNQPQHF
>many|TRBD1|TRBJ2-1|TRBV24-1
TGTGCCACCAGTGACTCGGGACAGAAGAACGACCAACCTTACAATGAGCAGTTCTTC
CATSDSGQKNDQPYNEQFF
>many|.|TRBJ1-5|TRBV12-3/TRBV12-4
TGTGCCAGCAGCGTAGGACGGGCCGCTTATAGCAATCAGCCCCAGCATTTT
CASSVGRAAYSNQPQHF